This record looks at one TCR beta chain sequence and its context. Its target is unknown. Sequencing ends 3 residues short of the CDR3 end; the germline J gene provides the rest. Assay: immunoSEQ multiplex PCR; the TCRdb copy retains only in-frame clones and omits some. Recorded for this sample: some 40,000 clones. This sample was taken from a study of T cells in women clearing cervical HPV infection. Study-wide background: Control women cleared a single incident HPV16 infection within 12 months. Blood came at first lesion visit for cases, post-clearance for controls.

Per germline, CDR1 SNHLY and CDR2 FYNNEI. CDR3 size: 14 residues. Trimming removed 11 bases from V and 3 bases from J; junction bases left unmatched: 6. Findings of the study overall: CIN3+ cases had significantly higher TCR richness than controls; evenness did not differ.

The source of this sequence is a woman between 18 and 69 years old with a cervical HPV16 infection that either progressed to CIN3+ or cleared (not recorded which). The chain employs TRBV2 and TRBJ2-7, with TRBD2 matching over 14 bases. The source material was blood buffy coat. The CDR3 DNA, read in part, is TGTGCCGGGACTAGCGGGGGCCCCTACTACGAG. It encodes CAGTSGGPYYE. In full, the CDR3 is CAGTSGGPYYEQYF.